The 21 T cell receptor beta chains presented below share a single source sample, sequenced in a study of shared clonotypes between healthy human individuals. The table came from immunoSEQ multiplex PCR; TCRdb's copy has only in-frame clones and leaves some out. The repertoire holds 2,500,000 or so clones, with 85% to 95% as singletons. What was sequenced was naive CD4+ T cells from PBMCs. The subset denotes: CD45RA+ positively selected. Receptors originate from a man in his late teens or twenties in good health. Some clones in this sample may be carry-over from other donors' samples.

The CDR3 bases are TGTGCCAGCGAGACAGGGGGCCGCGAAAAACTGTTTTTT. As protein: CASETGGREKLFF. The gene calls are TRBV28 and TRBJ1-4, with 10 positions matching TRBD1. J lost 8 bases, V lost 8 bases, and 5 bases had no gene match. This CDR3 is 13 amino acids long. Germline V gene sequence: CDR1 MDHEN, CDR2 SYDVKM.

The rearrangement uses TRBV6-1 and TRBJ2-7; no clear D. Trimming left V 3 bases short and J 5 bases short, with 17 bases between. The CDR3 sequence is 15 residues long. Germline CDR1 reads MNHNS; CDR2 reads SASEGT. This chain's CDR3 is CASSELRDPQDEQYF. CDR3 in DNA: TGTGCCAGCAGTGAGCTTAGGGATCCCCAGGACGAGCAGTACTTC.

This rearrangement joins TRBV28 to TRBJ1-5; D may be TRBD1 (6 bases). Germline values: CDR1 MDHEN, CDR2 SYDVKM. V was pared by 8 bases and J by 0 bases, with 8 bases between. The CDR3 consists of 13 residues. The CDR3 bases are TGTGCCAGCCAGGGACATAGCAATCAGCCCCAGCATTTT. Translation: CASQGHSNQPQHF.

The chain joins TRBV9 to TRBJ2-7; D is ambiguous. There are 13 residues in the CDR3. Germline CDR1 and CDR2: SGDLS and YYNGEE. V dropped 0 bases and J dropped 6 bases, with 10 bases sitting between them. The CDR3 DNA sequence: TGTGCCAGCAGCGTAGAGAAAGGAAGCGAGCAGTACTTC. This sequence encodes CASSVEKGSEQYF.

The chain recombines TRBV10-3 with TRBJ1-2; a possible D gene is TRBD1 (5 bases). Trimming cost V 6 bases and J 6 bases, with 14 bases left between them. Germline CDR1 ENHRY, CDR2 SYGVKD. This CDR3 contains 13 residues. CDR3 residues: CAISPGPTNGYTF. The CDR3 bases are TGTGCCATCAGCCCGGGACCGACAAATGGCTACACCTTC.

V usage is TRBV5-1 and J usage is TRBJ2-4; 8 nucleotides match TRBD1. V was pared by 0 bases and J by 4 bases, with 6 bases of the junction left unmatched. The CDR3 extends over 16 amino acids. The germline V gene has CDR1 SGHRS and CDR2 YFSETQ. In nucleotides, the CDR3 is TGCGCCAGCAGCTTGGCCCCCTGGACAGGGAAAAACATTCAGTACTTC. It codes for CASSLAPWTGKNIQYF.

This sequence joins TRBV6-5 and TRBJ1-1; D possibly corresponds to TRBD1 (5 bases). Germline V CDR1 and CDR2: MNHEY, SVGAGI. V shed 5 bases and J shed 1 base, with 11 bases lying between them. The CDR3 length is 14 residues. The CDR3 DNA is TGTGCCAGCAGTAGGGGCACAGGGAACACTGAAGCTTTCTTT. The encoded protein is CASSRGTGNTEAFF.

This rearrangement joins TRBV7-2 to TRBJ2-4, with D perhaps matching TRBD1 or TRBD2 (6 bases each). The germline V gene has CDR1 SGHTA and CDR2 FQGNSA. CDR3 size: 18 residues. Trimming pared 2 bases from V and 1 base from J, leaving 18 bases between. CDR3 nucleotide sequence: TGTGCCAGCAGCTTATCGGGGCCCGGAGGGGGTGCCAAAAACATTCAGTACTTC. It codes for CASSLSGPGGGAKNIQYF.

This chain links TRBV6-1 with TRBJ1-5, with D possibly matching TRBD1 (5 bases). Trimming removed 2 bases at V and 2 bases at J, with 10 bases between. CDR1 MNHNS and CDR2 SASEGT come from the germline V gene. There are 15 residues in the CDR3. This CDR3 is CASSEMLGGNQPQHF. CDR3 nucleotide sequence: TGTGCCAGCAGTGAAATGTTGGGGGGCAATCAGCCCCAGCATTTT.

The chain couples TRBV6-6 to TRBJ1-2; the D is unclear. Trimming took 3 bases from V and 4 from J, leaving 9 bases between them. The CDR3 loop spans 13 amino acids. Germline assignment: CDR1 MNHNY and CDR2 SVGAGI (reference sequence). Written as DNA, the CDR3 is TGTGCCAGCAGTTATGTGGAGGGCTATGGCTACACCTTC. Translated: CASSYVEGYGYTF.

The gene calls are TRBV28 and TRBJ1-5; unclear D gene. From germline, CDR1 is MDHEN and CDR2 SYDVKM. The CDR3 runs to 12 residues. Trimming removed 5 bases from V and 6 bases from J, with 8 bases in between. CDR3 in amino acids: CASSPPIQPQHF. The CDR3 DNA is TGTGCCAGCAGTCCCCCAATTCAGCCCCAGCATTTT.

This chain links TRBV9 with TRBJ1-4, with D possibly being TRBD1 (6 bases). The V gene's germline CDR1 is SGDLS and CDR2 YYNGEE. The CDR3 loop spans 16 amino acids. Trimming took 4 bases from V and 7 from J, leaving 20 bases between them. Here the CDR3 reads CASSNPQTGPPEKLFF. The CDR3 bases are TGTGCCAGCAGCAACCCTCAGACAGGCCCACCTGAAAAACTGTTTTTT.

The chain employs TRBV9 and TRBJ2-3, with unresolved D. V was shortened by 4 bases and J by 4 bases, with 13 bases between the two germline ends. The CDR3 runs to 14 residues. Germline CDR1 SGDLS, CDR2 YYNGEE. The CDR3 region has the DNA TGTGCCAGCAGCCCAAGTCGACCGGCAGATACGCAGTATTTT. Translated, it gives CASSPSRPADTQYF.

The chain carries TRBV29-1 and TRBJ2-7; TRBD1 agrees at 7 bases. The CDR3 is 13 amino acids. The junction had 4 bases not matched to a gene; V was cut back by 4 bases and J by 1 base. Germline assignment: CDR1 SQVTM and CDR2 ANQGSEA. Here the CDR3 DNA reads TGCAGCGTTGGAGGGACAGTTTCCTACGAGCAGTACTTC. Its protein product is CSVGGTVSYEQYF.

DNA for the CDR3: TGTGCCAGCAGCGGAAGAAAGGCCGGGTCCCGCTCCGGGGAGCTGTTTTTT. Residues: CASSGRKAGSRSGELFF. The rearrangement joins TRBV5-4 to TRBJ2-2; D call uncertain. This CDR3 is built from 17 residues. Germline lookup yields CDR1 SGHNT and CDR2 YYREEE (reference sequence). The V end was cut by 4 bases, the J end by 6 bases, with 22 bases between.

This clone was recorded a few times. The CDR3 sequence: CATSPGTGYGYTF. The CDR3, as DNA: TGTGCCACCAGCCCCGGGACAGGGTATGGCTACACCTTC. The chain combines TRBV15 with TRBJ1-2; 9 bases line up with TRBD1. This CDR3 region has 13 residues. Trimming cost V 5 bases and J 5 bases; bases outside gene matches: 3. Germline V gives CDR1 LNHNV, CDR2 YYDKDF (reference sequence).

The CDR3 region is CASSYTFRGSEQYF. Here the CDR3 DNA reads TGTGCCAGCAGTTACACCTTCCGGGGCTCCGAGCAGTACTTC. The rearrangement joins TRBV6-5 to TRBJ2-7; D could derive from TRBD1 or TRBD2 (5 bases each). Trimming removed 2 bases at V and 6 bases at J, with 14 bases between. From germline, CDR1 is MNHEY and CDR2 SVGAGI. CDR3 length: 14 residues.

Written as DNA, the CDR3 is TGTGCCAGCAGAACCGTAGGGACAGCATCCTACGAGCAGTACTTC. Its protein product is CASRTVGTASYEQYF. The chain joins TRBV6-6 to TRBJ2-7, with TRBD1 matching over 7 bases. This CDR3 comprises 15 residues. Per the germline V gene, CDR1 is MNHNY and CDR2 is SVGAGI (reference sequence). V lost 6 bases and J lost 1; bases outside the gene matches: 9.

V and J are TRBV28 and TRBJ2-6; TRBD1 matches at 8 bases. The ends lost 5 bases at V and 2 bases at J; junction bases unmatched: 11. CDR1 and CDR2 (germline): MDHEN, SYDVKM. The CDR3 runs to 18 residues. CDR3 in amino acids: CASSPRTGRSTGANVLTF. CDR3 nucleotide sequence: TGTGCCAGCAGTCCTCGGACAGGGAGGAGTACTGGGGCCAACGTCCTGACTTTC.

The chain is built from TRBV7-2 and TRBJ2-7; 8 bases line up with TRBD2. CDR3 length equals 16 residues. Looked up from germline, CDR1 is SGHTA and CDR2 is FQGNSA. J lost 0 bases, V lost 5 bases, and 9 bases had no gene match. This CDR3 reads CASSPSRSGASYEQYF. The CDR3 coding sequence is TGTGCCAGCAGCCCCAGCCGTAGCGGGGCCTCCTACGAGCAGTACTTC.

A word on this clone: This specimen includes other DNA sequences encoding the same CDR3. The chain uses TRBV5-1 and TRBJ2-2; 8 positions agree with TRBD2. Germline assignment: CDR1 SGHRS and CDR2 YFSETQ. The CDR3 spans 15 residues. Trimming removed 4 bases from V and 0 bases from J; junction bases left unmatched: 2. CDR3 coding DNA: TGCGCCAGCAGCCCCGGGGGGGCGAACACCGGGGAGCTGTTTTTT. Protein sequence: CASSPGGANTGELFF.